The 4 T cell receptor beta chains below come from one sample, sequenced in a study of blood T cell repertoires in COVID-19. Sequencing used immunoSEQ multiplex PCR; TCRdb keeps in-frame clones, though not all of them. The data hold about 480,000 clones, with around 89% observed a single time. Sequenced: PBMCs or T cells enriched from blood (not recorded which). The receptors stem from a woman in her thirties or forties who had recovered from COVID-19.

CDR3 nucleotide sequence: TGCGCCAGCAGCTTGTCTAGCGGCCCAACCTACGAGCAGTACTTC. Encoded protein: CASSLSSGPTYEQYF. This chain joins TRBV5-1 and TRBJ2-7; 7 nucleotides match TRBD2. CDR3 length: 15 residues. From germline, CDR1 is SGHRS and CDR2 YFSETQ. J lost 2 bases, V lost 1 base, and 6 bases had no gene match.

The V gene is TRBV7-9, the J gene TRBJ2-6, with D possibly TRBD2 on 6 matching bases. Germline CDR1 is SEHNR and CDR2 is FQNEAQ (reference sequence). V was shortened by 1 base and J by 4 bases, with 17 bases between the two germline ends. CDR3 size: 18 residues. CDR3 region: CASSLVPGLVLGANVLTF. The CDR3 nucleotides are TGTGCCAGCAGCTTAGTCCCGGGACTGGTCTTAGGGGCCAACGTCCTGACTTTC. The full variable domain, rest sourced from reference TRBV7-9 and TRBJ2-6, is DTGVSQNPRHKITKRGQNVTFRCDPISEHNRLYWYRQTLGQGPEFLTYFQNEAQLEKSRLLSDRFSAERPKGSFSTLEIQRTEQGDSAMYLCASSLVPGLVLGANVLTFGAGSRLTVL.

The genes are TRBV4-3 and TRBJ2-1; perhaps TRBD1 as D (6 bases). The CDR3 covers 16 residues. Trimming shortened V by 0 bases and J by 3 bases, and 12 bases separated the two germline ends. Germline V gene sequence: CDR1 LGHNA, CDR2 YSLEER. The CDR3: CASSQDRAGDYNEQFF. The DNA for the CDR3 is TGCGCCAGCAGCCAAGATCGGGCAGGGGACTACAATGAGCAGTTCTTC.

The V call is TRBV12-3 or TRBV12-4, the J call TRBJ1-4; D not certain. The CDR3 loop spans 13 amino acids. The V end lost 6 bases, the J end lost 4 bases, and 9 bases lay between the germline ends. The CDR3 region is CASRRGGNEKLFF. The CDR3 DNA is TGTGCCAGCAGGCGGGGAGGTAATGAAAAACTGTTTTTT.